This is a list of T cell receptor beta chains from one sample in a study of shared clonotypes between healthy human individuals. The method was immunoSEQ multiplex PCR; TCRdb's version includes in-frame clones alone and lacks a portion of them. The sample has 650,000 to 800,000 clones; about 92% are singletons. The specimen sequenced was naive CD8+ T cells sorted from blood. Every receptor here comes from a man aged 30-40 years in good health. CDR3s include the opening cysteine and the closing phenylalanine or tryptophan. The order of the fields is D gene, J gene, V gene, clone size, CDR3 protein, CDR3 DNA. The D gene is left open where the match is weak. Not every row has a clone size; where given, it reads once, few, many or a size class.

. | TRBJ2-7 | TRBV28 | . | CASRTNSRDTYEQYF | TGTGCCAGCAGAACCAATTCTCGGGACACCTACGAGCAGTACTTC
. | TRBJ1-1 | TRBV27 | . | CASSATENTEAFF | TGTGCCAGCAGCGCGACAGAGAACACTGAAGCTTTCTTT
. | TRBJ2-7 | TRBV28 | once | CASSYVGAYEQYF | TGTGCCAGCAGTTACGTGGGAGCCTACGAGCAGTACTTC
. | TRBJ2-1 | TRBV13 | . | CASSFSFGRSYNEQFF | TGTGCCAGCAGCTTTAGCTTCGGTCGGTCCTACAATGAGCAGTTCTTC
. | TRBJ2-1 | TRBV4-3 | once | CASSQEGTFSYNEQFF | TGCGCCAGCAGCCAAGAAGGGACGTTCTCCTACAATGAGCAGTTCTTC
. | TRBJ2-5 | TRBV19 | . | CASSTAFGSRAETQYF | TGTGCCAGTAGTACCGCCTTCGGATCCAGGGCGGAGACCCAGTACTTC
. | TRBJ2-7 | TRBV5-6 | . | CASSLFLSDYEQYF | TGTGCCAGCAGCTTGTTCCTGTCGGACTACGAGCAGTACTTC
. | TRBJ1-1 | TRBV5-1 | . | CASSALENTEAFF | TGCGCCAGCAGCGCGCTAGAGAACACTGAAGCTTTCTTT
. | TRBJ2-5 | TRBV6-5 | . | CASSPMGTAQETQYF | TGTGCCAGCAGTCCCATGGGCACTGCTCAAGAGACCCAGTACTTC
. | TRBJ1-3 | TRBV19 | . | CASNQDWGAGNTIYF | TGTGCCAGTAACCAAGACTGGGGAGCTGGAAACACCATATATTTT
. | TRBJ1-1 | TRBV28 | . | CASAGANTEAFF | TGTGCCTCTGCAGGCGCGAACACTGAAGCTTTCTTT
TRBD1 | TRBJ2-7 | TRBV5-1 | . | CASSSKQGSYEQYF | TGCGCCAGCAGCTCTAAACAGGGGTCCTACGAGCAGTACTTC
. | TRBJ1-4 | TRBV7-2 | . | CASSLRPGGDEKLFF | TGTGCCAGCAGCTTAAGGCCCGGGGGGGATGAAAAACTGTTTTTT
. | TRBJ2-7 | TRBV12-2 | . | CASRLLDSGWGLSEQYF | TGTGCAAGTCGCTTACTTGATTCCGGCTGGGGGTTAAGCGAGCAGTACTTC
. | TRBJ2-1 | TRBV18 | . | CASSPDNEQFF | TGTGCCAGCTCACCCGACAATGAGCAGTTCTTC
. | TRBJ1-2 | TRBV20-1 | . | CSASLRNGYTF | TGCAGTGCTAGCTTACGGAATGGCTACACCTTC
TRBD1 | TRBJ2-6 | TRBV25-1 | . | CASSEDRGGGANVLTF | TGTGCCAGCAGTGAAGACAGGGGTGGTGGGGCCAACGTCCTGACTTTC
. | TRBJ1-1 | TRBV29-1 | . | CSAPGAEGWTEAFF | TGCAGCGCCCCCGGGGCGGAGGGGTGGACTGAAGCTTTCTTT
TRBD1 | TRBJ2-1 | TRBV27 | once | CASRLDRGYYNEQFF | TGTGCCAGCAGACTAGACAGGGGTTACTACAATGAGCAGTTCTTC
TRBD1 | TRBJ2-2 | TRBV25-1 | once | CASSATGATGELFF | TGTGCCAGCAGTGCCACAGGGGCCACCGGGGAGCTGTTTTTT
TRBD1 | TRBJ2-2 | TRBV15 | . | CATTRDRDSTGELFF | TGTGCCACCACCAGGGACAGGGACAGCACCGGGGAGCTGTTTTTT